This T cell receptor beta chain is from a study of shared T cell receptors in the human thymus. This table comes from immunoSEQ multiplex PCR, and its TCRdb copy is limited to in-frame clones, with some not included. The table includes under 850,000 clones, more than 75% detected once. Germline values: CDR1 LNHNV, CDR2 YYDKDF (reference sequence). CDR3 length: 15 amino acids. The V end lost 1 base, the J end lost 6 bases, and 13 bases lay between the germline ends. These data were likewise used in another study, on human thymus T cells. This second study says: Congenital heart defects were the reason for the corrective surgery that the donors, healthy Finnish infants, were having. Thymic resections from corrective heart surgery supplied the tissue. Thymic and blood repertoires appeared to carry a bias in their V and J gene usage. In unrelated individuals, thymic repertoires overlapped highly, according to related research.

The sequence was collected from a boy under two years old with a congenital heart defect. The sample taken for sequencing was thymocytes. V is TRBV15 and J is TRBJ1-5; no reliable D call. The CDR3 DNA reads TGTGCCACCAGCAGAGCGGGAGGGTCTGGTCAGCCCCAGCATTTT. This gives the protein CATSRAGGSGQPQHF.